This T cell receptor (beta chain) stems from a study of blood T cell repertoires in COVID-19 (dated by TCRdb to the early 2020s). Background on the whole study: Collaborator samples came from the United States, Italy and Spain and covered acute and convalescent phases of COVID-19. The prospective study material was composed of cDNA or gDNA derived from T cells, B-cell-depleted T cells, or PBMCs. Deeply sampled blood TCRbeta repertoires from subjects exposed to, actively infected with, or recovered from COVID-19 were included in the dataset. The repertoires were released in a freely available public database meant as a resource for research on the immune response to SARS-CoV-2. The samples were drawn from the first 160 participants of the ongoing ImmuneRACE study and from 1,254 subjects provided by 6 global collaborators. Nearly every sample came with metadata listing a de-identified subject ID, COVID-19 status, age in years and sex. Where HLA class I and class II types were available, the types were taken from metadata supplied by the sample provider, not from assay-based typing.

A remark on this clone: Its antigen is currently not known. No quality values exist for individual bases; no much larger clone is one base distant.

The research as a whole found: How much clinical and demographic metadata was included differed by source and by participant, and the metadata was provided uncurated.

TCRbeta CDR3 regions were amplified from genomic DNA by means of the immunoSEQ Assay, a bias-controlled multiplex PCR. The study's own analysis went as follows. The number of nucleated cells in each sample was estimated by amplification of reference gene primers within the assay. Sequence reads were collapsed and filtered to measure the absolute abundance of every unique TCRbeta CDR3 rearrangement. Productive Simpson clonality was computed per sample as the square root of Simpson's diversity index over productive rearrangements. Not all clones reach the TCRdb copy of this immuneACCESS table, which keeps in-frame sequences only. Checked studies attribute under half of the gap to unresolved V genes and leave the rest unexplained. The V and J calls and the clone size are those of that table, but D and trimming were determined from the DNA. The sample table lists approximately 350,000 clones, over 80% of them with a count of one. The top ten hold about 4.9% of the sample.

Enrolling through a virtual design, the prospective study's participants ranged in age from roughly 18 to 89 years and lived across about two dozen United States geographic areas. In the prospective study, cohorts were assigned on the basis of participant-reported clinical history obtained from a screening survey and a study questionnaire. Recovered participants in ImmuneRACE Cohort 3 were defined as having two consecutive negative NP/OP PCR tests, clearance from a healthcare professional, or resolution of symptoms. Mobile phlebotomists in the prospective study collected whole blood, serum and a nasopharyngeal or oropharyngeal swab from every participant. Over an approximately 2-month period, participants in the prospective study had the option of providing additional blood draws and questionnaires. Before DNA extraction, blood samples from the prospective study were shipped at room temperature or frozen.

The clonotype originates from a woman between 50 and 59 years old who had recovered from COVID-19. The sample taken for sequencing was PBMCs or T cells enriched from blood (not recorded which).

The CDR3 protein is CASSSGTGSMGYRSEQFF. The DNA sequence is given as TGTGCCAGCAGCTCCGGGACAGGGTCGATGGGGTATCGGAGTGAGCAGTTCTTC. The receptor chain draws on TRBV7-9 and TRBJ2-1, and 9 junction bases match TRBD1. V is pruned by 4 bases and J by 9 bases, leaving 19 bases of the junction without a gene match. The germline V gene (reference sequence) provides CDR1 SEHNR and CDR2 FQNEAQ. The CDR3 sequence holds 18 residues, the cysteine and phenylalanine included. Just CDR3 DNA is preserved here, 54 bases in frame from base 1.